The sequence of this TCR beta chain was determined in a study of Graves' ophthalmopathy and Graves' hyperthyroidism. The CDR3 length is 16 residues. The V and J ends lost 5 bases and 0 bases respectively, with 16 bases between them. Germline V gene lookup returns CDR1 SEHNR and CDR2 FQNEAQ (reference sequence). Using RNA transcripts, the TCR beta CDR3 regions were amplified. First-round RT-PCR employed HTBI primers, with a second-round multiplex PCR after it. MiXCR, run by TCRdb on the multiplex PCR reads, gives a single entry per CDR3 protein. This repertoire shows around 1.1 million distinct CDR3 sequences, around a third found once; its top ten account for around 10%. Only newly diagnosed hyperthyroidism patients aged 18 to 65, with under 2 months' duration, were enrolled. Patients with other autoimmune diseases, uncontrolled infections, pregnancy or lactation were excluded. Orbital computed tomography, thyroid ultrasound, TRAb, serum thyroxine and clinical symptoms formed the basis of diagnosis.

Sequencing input: peripheral blood or thyroid tissue (not recorded which). This chain uses TRBV7-9 with TRBJ1-1, with D possibly being TRBD1 (6 bases). This receptor was obtained from an adult man with Graves' hyperthyroidism. The CDR3 nucleotides read TGTGCCAGCAGCCTCCTCGGACAGTACATGAACACTGAAGCTTTCTTT. Its translation: CASSLLGQYMNTEAFF.